This T cell receptor beta chain came from a study of vaccination and CD4 T cells after COVID-19. Overall study context: Culture controls were given either a CEFX pool, an HIV-1 Nef pool, or no peptide.

Trimming took off 6 bases at V and 6 bases at J, with 15 bases between the two ends. The germline CDR1 and CDR2 sequences are MNHNS and SASEGT. This CDR3 is 14 amino acids long. Once obtained from cultured CD4+ T cells, the DNA was sequenced using the Oncomine TCR Beta short-read assay. The source of extracted genomic DNA was cultured CD4+ T cells. TCRdb fed the PCR reads into MiXCR, producing one record per CDR3 protein. The data contain 10,000 to 15,000 distinct CDR3 sequences, around three fifths of them singletons. A few counts support this clonotype. Antigen specificity is unknown. Treatment specified: roughly 11-day PBMC culture with coronavirus spike peptide pools or control peptides (ViraFEST assay). ViraFEST expanded antigen-specific T cells with peptide pools, then sequenced TCRs.

The source of this sequence is a human donor who had recovered from COVID-19. V and J are TRBV6-1 and TRBJ1-5, with D possibly being TRBD1 (6 bases). The sequenced sample was CD4+ T cells from blood, cultured in vitro. Here the CDR3 DNA reads TGTGCCAGCAGCGAAAGCGGGGGCGGTCAGCCCCAGCATTTT. This translates into CASSESGGGQPQHF.